The sequence of this T cell receptor beta chain was determined in a study of blood T cell repertoires in COVID-19. Study context: PBMCs, B-cell-depleted T cells, or T cells were the source of the cDNA or gDNA that made up the material.

In the original analysis: Amplified reference gene primers provided the basis for estimating nucleated cell counts. Some clones are missing from TCRdb's copy, which holds only in-frame ones; the method was immunoSEQ multiplex PCR. D and trimming were read from the DNA, whereas the V and J calls and clone size are those reported in that table. The top ten clones hold roughly 2.2% of a sample with roughly 280,000 clones, 75% to 90% of them seen once. The receptor was isolated from a man aged 50-59 years with acute or convalescent COVID-19. Input material: peripheral blood.

Written as DNA, the CDR3 is TGTGCCAGCAGCTTCGGACAGGGATTTTTCTTT. Protein product: CASSFGQGFFF. The rearrangement uses TRBV7-9 and TRBJ1-1, with TRBD1 matching over 8 bases. The CDR3 extends over 11 amino acids. The germline gives CDR1 SEHNR, CDR2 FQNEAQ (reference sequence). After removal of 3 bases from V and 13 bases from J, the junction contained 4 bases not matched to a gene.